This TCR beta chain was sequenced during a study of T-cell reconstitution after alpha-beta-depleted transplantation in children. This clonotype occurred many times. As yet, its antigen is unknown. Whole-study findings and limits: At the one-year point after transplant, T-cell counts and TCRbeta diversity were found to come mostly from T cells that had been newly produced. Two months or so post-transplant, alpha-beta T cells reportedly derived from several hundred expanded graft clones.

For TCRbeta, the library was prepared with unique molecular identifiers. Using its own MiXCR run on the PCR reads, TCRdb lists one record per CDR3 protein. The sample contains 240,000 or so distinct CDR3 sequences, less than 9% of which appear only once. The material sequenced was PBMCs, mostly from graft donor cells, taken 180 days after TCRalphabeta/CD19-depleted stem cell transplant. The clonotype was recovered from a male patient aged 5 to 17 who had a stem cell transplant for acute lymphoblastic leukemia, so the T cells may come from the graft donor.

The CDR3 here is CSVDAFNTGELFF. The CDR3 nucleotides are TGCAGCGTCGACGCCTTTAACACCGGGGAGCTGTTTTTT. The chain employs TRBV29-1 and TRBJ2-2; no clear D gene. Trimming shortened V by 6 bases and J by 2 bases, and 10 bases separated the two germline ends. CDR1 is SQVTM and CDR2 is ANQGSEA in the germline V gene. The CDR3 totals 13 residues.